This is a list of T cell receptor beta chains from one sample in a study of T cell responses to AZD1222 COVID-19 vaccine. Profiled with immunoSEQ multiplex PCR; TCRdb holds only in-frame clones, not every one. The table shows roughly 100,000 clones, with around nine tenths occurring only once. Sequencing used peripheral blood, obtained 28 days after the second AZD1222 dose. The receptors here all came from an adult who received the AZD1222 COVID-19 vaccine. Each CDR3 is given with its conserved first and last residue. Each record gives: D gene, J gene, clone size, V gene, CDR3 protein, CDR3 DNA. The D gene is left open where the match is weak. Clone size is given for some rows only: seen once, a few or many times, or a class if the clone is expanded.

d_gene: .
j_gene: TRBJ1-2
abundance: once
v_gene: TRBV3-1/TRBV3-2
CDR3aa: CASSGVGNRGYTF
CDR3nt: TGTGCCAGCAGCGGAGTGGGAAATCGAGGCTACACCTTC

d_gene: TRBD1
j_gene: TRBJ2-2
abundance: .
v_gene: TRBV6-5
CDR3aa: CASTTGQGGTGELFF
CDR3nt: TGTGCCAGCACCACGGGACAGGGGGGCACCGGGGAGCTGTTTTTT

d_gene: .
j_gene: TRBJ1-4
abundance: .
v_gene: TRBV2
CDR3aa: CATQHRATTNEKLFF
CDR3nt: TGTGCCACTCAACATAGGGCAACAACTAATGAAAAACTGTTTTTT

d_gene: TRBD1
j_gene: TRBJ1-1
abundance: .
v_gene: TRBV30
CDR3aa: CAWSVPRQGRGEAFF
CDR3nt: TGTGCCTGGAGTGTTCCAAGACAGGGGAGGGGTGAAGCTTTCTTT

d_gene: .
j_gene: TRBJ2-3
abundance: .
v_gene: TRBV6-6
CDR3aa: CASSYSDLGADTQYF
CDR3nt: TGTGCCAGCAGTTACTCCGACTTAGGCGCAGATACGCAGTATTTT

d_gene: .
j_gene: TRBJ1-6
abundance: .
v_gene: TRBV30
CDR3aa: CAWTPVQESPLHF
CDR3nt: TGTGCCTGGACTCCAGTTCAGGAATCACCCCTCCACTTT

d_gene: .
j_gene: TRBJ1-1
abundance: .
v_gene: TRBV27
CDR3aa: CASSLKAEYRELNTEAFF
CDR3nt: TGTGCCAGCAGTCTAAAGGCCGAATACAGGGAACTGAACACTGAAGCTTTCTTT

d_gene: TRBD2
j_gene: TRBJ2-1
abundance: .
v_gene: TRBV19
CDR3aa: CASGPSGDNEQFF
CDR3nt: TGTGCCAGCGGGCCTAGCGGGGACAATGAGCAGTTCTTC

d_gene: .
j_gene: TRBJ2-7
abundance: once
v_gene: TRBV6-5
CDR3aa: CASTLTWESYEQYF
CDR3nt: TGTGCCAGCACCCTAACCTGGGAATCTTACGAGCAGTACTTC

d_gene: .
j_gene: TRBJ2-7
abundance: .
v_gene: TRBV7-9
CDR3aa: CASSFIIDEQYF
CDR3nt: TGTGCCAGCAGCTTTATTATTGACGAGCAGTACTTC

d_gene: .
j_gene: TRBJ2-1
abundance: .
v_gene: TRBV7-2
CDR3aa: CASSGSLVPHEQFF
CDR3nt: TGTGCCAGCAGCGGGAGCCTAGTCCCCCATGAGCAGTTCTTC

d_gene: .
j_gene: TRBJ1-4
abundance: few
v_gene: TRBV5-4
CDR3aa: CASSFGGVEEKLFF
CDR3nt: TGTGCCAGCAGCTTCGGTGGGGTAGAGGAAAAACTGTTTTTT

d_gene: .
j_gene: TRBJ1-5
abundance: few
v_gene: TRBV18
CDR3aa: CASSPPDRQEQPQHF
CDR3nt: TGTGCCAGCTCCCCCCCGGACAGACAGGAACAGCCCCAGCATTTT

d_gene: .
j_gene: TRBJ1-3
abundance: .
v_gene: TRBV4-1
CDR3aa: CASSQGAARERSGNTIYF
CDR3nt: TGCGCCAGCAGCCAAGGTGCGGCGCGGGAGCGGTCAGGAAACACCATATATTTT

d_gene: .
j_gene: TRBJ1-2
abundance: .
v_gene: TRBV4-1
CDR3aa: CASSQGGLPKYGYTF
CDR3nt: TGCGCCAGCAGCCAAGGAGGCCTCCCAAAGTATGGCTACACCTTC

d_gene: .
j_gene: TRBJ2-5
abundance: .
v_gene: TRBV5-1
CDR3aa: CASSLANTRFLGETQYF
CDR3nt: TGCGCCAGCAGCTTGGCCAACACTAGGTTTCTTGGGGAGACCCAGTACTTC

d_gene: TRBD2
j_gene: TRBJ2-5
abundance: .
v_gene: TRBV11-2
CDR3aa: CASSRGLALYQETQYF
CDR3nt: TGTGCCAGCAGCCGCGGACTAGCCTTATACCAAGAGACCCAGTACTTC

d_gene: .
j_gene: TRBJ2-1
abundance: .
v_gene: TRBV5-1
CDR3aa: CATPSGGKQFF
CDR3nt: TGCGCCACCCCAAGCGGAGGGAAGCAGTTCTTC

d_gene: .
j_gene: TRBJ1-2
abundance: .
v_gene: TRBV3-1/TRBV3-2
CDR3aa: CASSQDSVAGYGYTF
CDR3nt: TGTGCCAGCAGCCAAGACTCAGTGGCAGGGTATGGCTACACCTTC

d_gene: TRBD2
j_gene: TRBJ2-1
abundance: .
v_gene: TRBV30
CDR3aa: CAWSRWEGLRSYNEQFF
CDR3nt: TGTGCCTGGAGTAGGTGGGAGGGTCTTCGCTCCTACAATGAGCAGTTCTTC

d_gene: .
j_gene: TRBJ1-6
abundance: .
v_gene: TRBV28
CDR3aa: CASRGTRGQVNSPLHF
CDR3nt: TGTGCCAGCAGGGGGACCAGGGGCCAGGTTAATTCACCCCTCCACTTT

d_gene: .
j_gene: TRBJ2-1
abundance: .
v_gene: TRBV20-1
CDR3aa: CSASGRTEQFF
CDR3nt: TGCAGTGCTAGTGGCAGGACCGAGCAGTTCTTC

d_gene: .
j_gene: TRBJ1-1
abundance: .
v_gene: TRBV11-2
CDR3aa: CASSPGYVAEAFF
CDR3nt: TGTGCCAGCAGCCCTGGTTACGTAGCTGAAGCTTTCTTT

d_gene: .
j_gene: TRBJ1-6
abundance: .
v_gene: TRBV28
CDR3aa: CASTPTALYNSPLHF
CDR3nt: TGTGCCAGCACCCCAACGGCTTTATATAATTCACCCCTCCACTTT

d_gene: TRBD2
j_gene: TRBJ2-2
abundance: .
v_gene: TRBV30
CDR3aa: CAWSYTSGRMYTGELFF
CDR3nt: TGTGCCTGGAGTTATACTAGCGGGAGGATGTACACCGGGGAGCTGTTTTTT

d_gene: .
j_gene: TRBJ1-2
abundance: .
v_gene: TRBV30
CDR3aa: CAWSRSLAGGYTF
CDR3nt: TGTGCCTGGAGTCGGTCCCTCGCCGGTGGCTACACCTTC

d_gene: .
j_gene: TRBJ1-4
abundance: .
v_gene: TRBV5-1
CDR3aa: CASSLTDATNEKLFF
CDR3nt: TGCGCCAGCAGCTTAACCGACGCAACTAATGAAAAACTGTTTTTT

d_gene: .
j_gene: TRBJ2-2
abundance: .
v_gene: TRBV28
CDR3aa: CASSLNTGELFF
CDR3nt: TGTGCCAGCAGTTTAAACACCGGGGAGCTGTTTTTT

d_gene: .
j_gene: TRBJ2-1
abundance: .
v_gene: TRBV7-2
CDR3aa: CASSPTETNNEQFF
CDR3nt: TGTGCCAGCAGCCCTACGGAGACTAACAATGAGCAGTTCTTC

d_gene: .
j_gene: TRBJ1-4
abundance: .
v_gene: TRBV2
CDR3aa: CASIRQGLPDEKLFF
CDR3nt: TGTGCCAGCATTAGACAAGGACTACCAGATGAAAAACTGTTTTTT

d_gene: TRBD1
j_gene: TRBJ1-2
abundance: .
v_gene: TRBV5-1
CDR3aa: CASSLGQGVNYGYTF
CDR3nt: TGCGCCAGCAGCTTGGGACAGGGGGTTAACTATGGCTACACCTTC

d_gene: TRBD2
j_gene: TRBJ2-7
abundance: few
v_gene: TRBV6-5
CDR3aa: CASRWGSAGVEEQYF
CDR3nt: TGTGCCAGCAGGTGGGGGTCAGCGGGAGTAGAAGAGCAGTACTTC

d_gene: TRBD2
j_gene: TRBJ2-1
abundance: once
v_gene: TRBV20-1
CDR3aa: CSASNREASSYNEQFF
CDR3nt: TGCAGTGCTAGTAATCGGGAGGCGAGCTCCTACAATGAGCAGTTCTTC

d_gene: TRBD2
j_gene: TRBJ2-7
abundance: once
v_gene: TRBV4-1
CDR3aa: CASSQRLALFYEQYF
CDR3nt: TGCGCCAGCAGCCAAAGACTAGCGCTATTTTACGAGCAGTACTTC

d_gene: TRBD1
j_gene: TRBJ1-4
abundance: once
v_gene: TRBV30
CDR3aa: CAWSGTGEVEKLFF
CDR3nt: TGTGCCTGGTCGGGGACAGGGGAGGTCGAAAAACTGTTTTTT